This T cell receptor (beta chain) originates from a study of T cells in Graves' hyperthyroidism and ophthalmopathy. This clonotype has a count of ten or more. CDR1 and CDR2 from the germline V gene are KGHSH and LQKENI. The CDR3 totals 16 residues. The V gene end was trimmed by 4 bases and the J gene end by 3 bases; junction bases not matched to a gene: 11. It was RNA transcripts that yielded the amplified TCR beta CDR3 regions. TCR CDR3 underwent first-round RT-PCR with the HTBI primer set. TCRdb independently ran MiXCR on the multiplex PCR reads; one entry per CDR3 protein. This sample has 400,000 to 500,000 distinct CDR3 sequences, with approximately 14% found just once.

Sequenced: blood. The receptor's source is a woman in her late teens or twenties with Graves' hyperthyroidism. The rearrangement uses TRBV18 and TRBJ1-1; 7 nucleotides line up with TRBD1. In DNA form, the CDR3 reads TGTGCCAGCTCACTCCGGGACAGATCTTTTCACACTGAAGCTTTCTTT. It encodes CASSLRDRSFHTEAFF.